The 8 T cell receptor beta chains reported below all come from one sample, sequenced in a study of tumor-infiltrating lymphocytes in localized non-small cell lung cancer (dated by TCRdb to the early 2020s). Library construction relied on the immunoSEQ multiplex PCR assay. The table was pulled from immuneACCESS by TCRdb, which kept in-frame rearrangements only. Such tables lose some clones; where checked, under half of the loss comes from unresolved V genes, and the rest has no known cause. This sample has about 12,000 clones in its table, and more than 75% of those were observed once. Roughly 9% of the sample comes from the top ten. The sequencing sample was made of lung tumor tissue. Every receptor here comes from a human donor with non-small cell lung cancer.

CDR3 in DNA: TGCGCCAGCAGCTTGGGTGATCCCCTGGGCACTGAAGCTTTCTTT. Translated, it gives CASSLGDPLGTEAFF. This chain connects TRBV5-1 to TRBJ1-1; D remains ambiguous. Germline V gene sequence: CDR1 SGHRS, CDR2 YFSETQ. Trimming stripped 0 bases from V and 4 bases from J, with 13 bases between. The CDR3 runs to 15 residues.

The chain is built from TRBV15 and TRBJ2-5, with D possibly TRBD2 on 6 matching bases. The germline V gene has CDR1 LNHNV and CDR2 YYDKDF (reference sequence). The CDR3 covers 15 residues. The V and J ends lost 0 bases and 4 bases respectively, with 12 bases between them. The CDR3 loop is CATSREITRGETQYF. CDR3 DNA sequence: TGTGCCACCAGCAGAGAAATAACGCGGGGAGAGACCCAGTACTTC.

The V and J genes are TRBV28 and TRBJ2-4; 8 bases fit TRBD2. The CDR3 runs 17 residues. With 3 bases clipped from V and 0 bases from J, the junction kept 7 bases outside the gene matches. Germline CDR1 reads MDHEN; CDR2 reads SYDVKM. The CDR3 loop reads CASSFTSGSVAKNIQYF. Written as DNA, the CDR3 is TGTGCCAGCAGTTTTACGAGCGGGAGTGTAGCCAAAAACATTCAGTACTTC.

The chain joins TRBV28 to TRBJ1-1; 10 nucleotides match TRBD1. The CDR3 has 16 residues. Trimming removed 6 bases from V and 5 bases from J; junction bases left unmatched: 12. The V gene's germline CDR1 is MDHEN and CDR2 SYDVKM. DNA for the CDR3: TGTGCCAGCAGCGTCCCGGGACAGGGGCCGGGTACTGAAGCTTTCTTT. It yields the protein CASSVPGQGPGTEAFF.

CDR3 sequence: CASSIGQAAAGYTF. The CDR3 coding sequence is TGTGCCAGTAGTATCGGACAGGCGGCGGCTGGCTACACCTTC. This sequence joins TRBV19 and TRBJ1-2, with 7 bases fitting TRBD1. Losses at the gene ends were 3 bases for V and 7 bases for J; bases not matched to a gene: 8. Germline V gene sequence: CDR1 LNHDA, CDR2 SQIVND (reference sequence). The CDR3 length is 14 residues.

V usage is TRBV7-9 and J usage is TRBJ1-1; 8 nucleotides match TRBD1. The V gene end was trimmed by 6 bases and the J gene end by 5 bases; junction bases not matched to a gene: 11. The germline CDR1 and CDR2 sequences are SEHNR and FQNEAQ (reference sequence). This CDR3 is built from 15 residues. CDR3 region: CASSLFRGQGTEAFF. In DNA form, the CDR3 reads TGTGCCAGCAGTCTATTCAGGGGGCAGGGGACTGAAGCTTTCTTT.

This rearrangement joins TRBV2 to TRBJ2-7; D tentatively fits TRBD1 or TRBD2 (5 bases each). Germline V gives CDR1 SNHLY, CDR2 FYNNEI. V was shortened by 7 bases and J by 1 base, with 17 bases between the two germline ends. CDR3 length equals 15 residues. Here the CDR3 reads CASTTPNGGSYEQYF. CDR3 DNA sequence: TGTGCCAGCACTACACCCAATGGGGGATCCTACGAGCAGTACTTC. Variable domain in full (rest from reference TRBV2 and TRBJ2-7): EPEVTQTPSHQVTQMGQEVILRCVPISNHLYFYWYRQILGQKVEFLVSFYNNEISEKSEIFDDQFSVERPDGSNFTLKIRSTKLEDSAMYFCASTTPNGGSYEQYFGPGTRLTVT.

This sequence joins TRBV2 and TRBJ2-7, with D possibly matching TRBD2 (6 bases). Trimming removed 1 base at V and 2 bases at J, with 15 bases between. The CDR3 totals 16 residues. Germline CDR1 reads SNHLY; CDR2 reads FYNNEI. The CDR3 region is CASSEDFLATTYEQYF. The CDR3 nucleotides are TGTGCCAGCAGTGAAGATTTTCTAGCGACGACCTACGAGCAGTACTTC.